This T cell receptor (beta chain) emerged from a study of blood T cell repertoires in COVID-19. Profiling relied on immunoSEQ multiplex PCR, and the TCRdb table lists in-frame clones only, not all of them. The sample yields roughly 210,000 clones, 88% seen once. V gave up 1 base and J gave up 7 bases, with 14 bases separating them. This CDR3 has 15 amino acids. The germline gives CDR1 SGHTA, CDR2 FQGNSA. The gene calls are TRBV7-2 and TRBJ2-1, with D possibly TRBD2 on 6 matching bases. Sequences were obtained from peripheral blood. This receptor was taken from a man aged 65-85 years with acute or convalescent COVID-19. CDR3 sequence: CASSLGGSGGNEQFF. The CDR3 nucleotides read TGTGCCAGCAGCTTAGGTGGGAGTGGGGGGAATGAGCAGTTCTTC. Filled out from reference TRBV7-2 and TRBJ2-1, the complete variable domain reads GAGVSQSPSNKVTEKGKDVELRCDPISGHTALYWYRQSLGQGLEFLIYFQGNSAPDKSGLPSDRFSAERTGGSVSTLTIQRTQQEDSAVYLCASSLGGSGGNEQFFGPGTRLTVL.